One and the same sample provided the 2 T cell receptor beta chains below, sequenced in a study of T cells expressing NK-cell markers. TCRdb reprocessed the 5' RACE reads, with one entry per CDR3 protein and no DNA. This sample's clone table lists about 260,000 distinct CDR3 sequences. The sample was blood T cells: a sorted CD56 or NKG2C T cell subset, CD4+ or CD8+ T cells, or bulk PBMC T cells (not recorded which). Source of these receptors: a woman between 18 and 70 years old in good health.

The V gene is TRBV20-1, the J gene TRBJ2-1; TCRdb designates TRBD2, a call that cannot be tested without DNA. The germline CDR1 and CDR2 sequences are DFQATT and SNEGSKA (reference sequence). This CDR3 is 16 amino acids long. The CDR3 reads CSAREPTESPENEQFF.

The chain combines TRBV6-5 with TRBJ1-1. CDR1 is MNHEY and CDR2 is SVGAGI in the germline V gene. This CDR3 is 16 amino acids long. CDR3 sequence reads: CASSYSIVARNTEAFF.